This T cell receptor (beta chain) stems from a study of early T cells in non-severe SARS-CoV-2 infection. The library protocol tagged individual cDNA molecules with unique molecular identifiers. Via MiXCR, TCRdb re-called the 5' RACE reads, giving one row per CDR3 protein. This table holds around 80,000 distinct CDR3 sequences, around 13% found once. CDR3 length: 12 amino acids. Per the germline V gene, CDR1 is DFQATT and CDR2 is SNEGSKA (reference sequence). V was trimmed by 1 base and J by 4 bases, leaving 7 bases between them. This clonotype was observed a few times. The antigen is not known. Findings of the study overall: VDJdb matching, biased toward anti-spike CD8 responses, missed private and CD4 specificities.

Material for sequencing was whole blood. The TCR sequence derives from an adult who was a healthcare worker with PCR-confirmed SARS-CoV-2 infection or an uninfected control (not recorded which). The chain has TRBV20-1 and TRBJ2-5; no reliable D call. The chain's CDR3 is CSARVNGETQYF. The CDR3 DNA sequence: TGCAGTGCTAGAGTAAACGGAGAGACCCAGTACTTC.